What follows are 15 T cell receptor beta chains derived from one specimen sequenced in a study of T cells in localized non-small cell lung cancer. TCRdb's copy holds only in-frame clones and misses some; the assay was immunoSEQ multiplex PCR. The data contain about 1,200 clones, about 40% of them seen just once; the ten biggest clones take up around an eighth. The source was lung tumor tissue, collected before any cancer treatment. These receptors were collected from a male donor older than 55 with stage II squamous cell lung carcinoma.

The CDR3 bases are TGTGCCAGCAGTTCTCCTGACAGGGGAAAAATCAACTATGGCTACACCTTC. Its protein is CASSSPDRGKINYGYTF. V is TRBV2 and J is TRBJ1-2; 8 bases align to TRBD1. CDR1 and CDR2 from the germline V gene are SNHLY and FYNNEI. V shed 5 bases, J shed 2 bases, and the junction held 13 bases outside the gene matches. The CDR3 consists of 17 residues.

The chain combines TRBV19 with TRBJ2-5; D is unresolved. The CDR3 loop spans 14 amino acids. V lost 6 bases to trimming and J lost 5 bases, with 16 bases between them. The germline CDR1 and CDR2 sequences are LNHDA and SQIVND (reference sequence). CDR3 region: CASSTEMPAETQYF. DNA of the CDR3: TGTGCCAGTAGCACTGAAATGCCAGCGGAGACCCAGTACTTC.

This clone turned up a few times. The chain carries TRBV11-3 and TRBJ1-3; unclear D gene. CDR1 is SGHNT and CDR2 is YENEEA in the germline V gene. V was clipped by 2 bases and J by 5 bases, with 13 bases between them. The CDR3 sequence is 15 residues long. For the CDR3, the DNA is TGTGCCAGCAGCTTACGAGGGCCGACGCGAAACACCATATATTTT. It specifies CASSLRGPTRNTIYF.

The rearrangement links TRBV19 to TRBJ2-7, with D hard to call. Germline lookup yields CDR1 LNHDA and CDR2 SQIVND (reference sequence). The CDR3 is 14 amino acids. V gave up 5 bases and J gave up 2 bases, with 13 bases separating them. The CDR3 is CASSPRRTPYEQYF. The CDR3 bases are TGTGCCAGTAGTCCCCGACGAACTCCCTACGAGCAGTACTTC.

There are a few counts of this clone. The chain couples TRBV6-8 to TRBJ1-2; the D gene is possibly TRBD1 (6 bases). Looked up from germline, CDR1 is MNHGY and CDR2 is SAAAGT. This CDR3 contains 14 residues. Trimming pared 6 bases from V and 4 bases from J, leaving 15 bases between. For the CDR3, the DNA is TGTGCCAGCAGCACACAGGGAGGGGGCTATGGCTACACCTTC. It yields the protein CASSTQGGGYGYTF.

The chain recombines TRBV28 with TRBJ1-3; D remains ambiguous. The CDR3 has 13 amino acids. Trimming took 6 bases from V and 4 from J, leaving 10 bases between them. Germline assignment: CDR1 MDHEN and CDR2 SYDVKM. CDR3 amino acids: CASSLGIGNTIYF. In DNA, the CDR3 is TGTGCCAGCAGCTTAGGGATCGGAAACACCATATATTTT. The variable domain in full, completed from reference TRBV28 and TRBJ1-3, reads DVKVTQSSRYLVKRTGEKVFLECVQDMDHENMFWYRQDPGLGLRLIYFSYDVKMKEKGDIPEGYSVSREKKERFSLILESASTNQTSMYLCASSLGIGNTIYFGEGSWLTVV.

This clone showed up just a few times. This rearrangement joins TRBV28 to TRBJ1-1; D is uncertain. Trimming removed 0 bases at V and 10 bases at J, with 12 bases between. This CDR3 has 13 residues. The germline gives CDR1 MDHEN, CDR2 SYDVKM. CDR3 residues: CASSLWSPRAAFF. The CDR3 DNA sequence: TGTGCCAGCAGTTTATGGTCCCCACGGGCAGCTTTCTTT. Full variable domain (missing parts from reference TRBV28 and TRBJ1-1): DVKVTQSSRYLVKRTGEKVFLECVQDMDHENMFWYRQDPGLGLRLIYFSYDVKMKEKGDIPEGYSVSREKKERFSLILESASTNQTSMYLCASSLWSPRAAFFGQGTRLTVV.

This clone counts as medium-sized. J is TRBJ2-7 and V is TRBV7-2; perhaps TRBD1 as D (5 bases). The CDR3 is 13 amino acids. Germline CDR1 and CDR2: SGHTA and FQGNSA. V was pared by 6 bases and J by 0 bases, with 9 bases between. CDR3 nucleotide sequence: TGTGCCAGCAGTTGGACAAACTCCTACGAGCAGTACTTC. Amino acid sequence: CASSWTNSYEQYF.

The chain couples TRBV18 to TRBJ2-5, with D possibly being TRBD1 (6 bases). The germline V and J ends were trimmed by 6 bases and 0 bases, with 8 bases remaining between them. CDR1 is KGHSH, CDR2 LQKENI, per germline. CDR3 length: 13 residues. The CDR3 nucleotides are TGTGCCAGCTCGGGACACCACCAAGAGACCCAGTACTTC. Protein: CASSGHHQETQYF.

By share, this clone ranks as medium-sized. The chain carries TRBV6-8 and TRBJ2-7; tentatively, D is TRBD1 (6 bases). CDR1 is MNHGY and CDR2 is SAAAGT in the germline V gene. CDR3 length equals 15 residues. Trimming shortened V by 4 bases and J by 6 bases, and 19 bases separated the two germline ends. The CDR3 DNA is TGTGCCAGCAGTTTGTCGACAGGTAGTATTTCCGAGCAGTACTTC. It yields the protein CASSLSTGSISEQYF.

The chain combines TRBV28 with TRBJ1-1, with 8 positions matching TRBD1. CDR3 length: 17 amino acids. After removal of 9 bases from V and 0 bases from J, the junction contained 15 bases not matched to a gene. The germline V gene has CDR1 MDHEN and CDR2 SYDVKM. CDR3 sequence: CASPSVDRGPMNTEAFF. The DNA of the CDR3 is TGTGCCAGTCCGTCCGTCGACAGGGGACCGATGAACACTGAAGCTTTCTTT. Based on the CDR3 plus reference TRBV28 and TRBJ1-1, the full variable domain is DVKVTQSSRYLVKRTGEKVFLECVQDMDHENMFWYRQDPGLGLRLIYFSYDVKMKEKGDIPEGYSVSREKKERFSLILESASTNQTSMYLCASPSVDRGPMNTEAFFGQGTRLTVV.

This clone was seen more than once but under ten times. This rearrangement joins TRBV6-8 to TRBJ1-2, with 9 bases identical to TRBD1. The V and J ends lost 2 bases and 4 bases, in that order; junction bases with no gene match: 5. Germline V gene data show CDR1 as MNHGY and CDR2 as SAAAGT. CDR3 length equals 15 residues. This chain's CDR3 is CASSYRTGAGYGYTF. Here the CDR3 DNA reads TGTGCCAGCAGTTACCGGACAGGGGCCGGCTATGGCTACACCTTC.

The chain employs TRBV6-8 and TRBJ2-6; D is unresolved. V shed 6 bases and J shed 0 bases, with 12 bases lying between them. The CDR3 spans 16 residues. Germline CDR1 and CDR2: MNHGY and SAAAGT. The CDR3 here is CASSPFYGSGANVLTF. CDR3 coding DNA: TGTGCCAGCAGCCCCTTCTACGGCTCTGGGGCCAACGTCCTGACTTTC.

The chain employs TRBV18 and TRBJ2-3, with 7 bases matching TRBD1. The CDR3 has 14 residues. The V segment lost 5 bases and the J segment 0 bases; nucleotides outside the gene matches: 2. The V gene's germline CDR1 is KGHSH and CDR2 LQKENI. CDR3 residues: CASSEGASTDTQYF. CDR3 coding DNA: TGTGCCAGCTCAGAGGGGGCCAGCACAGATACGCAGTATTTT.

The DNA of the CDR3 is TGTGCCAGCAGCCAATTGACAGCTTATTCTAACTATGGCTACACCTTC. Encoded protein: CASSQLTAYSNYGYTF. This chain uses TRBV11-3 with TRBJ1-2, with a weak D call TRBD1 (5 bases). From germline, CDR1 is SGHNT and CDR2 YENEEA. V lost 5 bases to trimming and J lost 0 bases, with 16 bases between them. The CDR3 has 16 amino acids.